The present TCR beta chain was sequenced within a study of beta chain features in type 1 diabetes (dated by TCRdb to the late 2010s). For the study in its entirety: No differences in mean age, gender distribution, total cell number or subset yield were found between patients and healthy donors. A total of 100 million to 140 million sorted cells were examined across all samples, and the number of cells per subset was strongly correlated with RNA yield. In the study, TCRB repertoires of sorted circulating CD4+ T cell subsets from recently diagnosed type 1 diabetes patients were compared with those of matched healthy donors. Regulatory and stem cell-like memory subsets were isolated from only 8 patients and about 8 healthy donors, whereas naive and central memory subsets came from all 30 or so donors.

From each donor, a single peripheral blood sample of 95 to 150 mL on average was drawn into heparinised tubes. Using a panel that included CD45RO, CCR7, CD25, CD127, CD95 and CD27, naive, central memory, regulatory and stem cell-like memory CD4+ T cells were sorted on a BD FACSAria II. A purity above 98% was achieved for all sorted populations. PBMCs were separated immediately by Lymphoprep density gradient centrifugation and were stained directly, without being cultured. So that batch effects would be minimized, each experiment stained and sorted samples in pairs, pairing one healthy donor with one patient. Results the study describes overall, beyond this receptor: The naive, central memory and regulatory TCRB repertoires appeared to resemble one another more closely among patients than among healthy donors. Because cDNA was sequenced instead of genomic DNA, highly expressing activated cells could be over-represented, though the groups showed no difference in activation or CD3 levels. Because small numbers of individuals were included in the HLA sub-analyses, any influence of HLA type on TCRB rearrangement was left unresolved. Type 1 diabetes patients showed a moderate but significant shortening of TCRB CDR3 length in all four CD4+ subsets. At VDJ recombination sites, patients with type 1 diabetes made fewer insertions and deleted more nucleotides, a pattern implying thymic rearrangement abnormalities. PCR may preferentially amplify shorter templates, but because patient and control samples were amplified and corrected together, any resulting skew would affect both groups equally.

The entire isolated RNA was reverse transcribed using the High Capacity cDNA Reverse Transcription Kit, and thus expressed TCRB transcripts were sequenced. Naive, central memory and regulatory T cell samples underwent deep immunoSEQ sequencing, averaging approximately 3.3 million total reads per sample. After sorted cells were lysed in RLT buffer, RNA was extracted with DNase-treated RNeasy Micro or Mini kits, with the choice depending on cell number. To prevent cross-contamination, each cell subset was processed individually, whereas patient and healthy donor samples were processed jointly. Using the immunoSEQ multiplex PCR, TCRB sequences were amplified from cDNA into 87-bp fragments spanning the CDR3 region. The amplicons were sequenced using the Illumina HiSeq platform. The paper's data handling went like this. Synthetic template baselines were used to correct PCR bias computationally, reads within Hamming distance 2 were collapsed, and singletons that could not be merged were discarded. By aligning reads against IMGT, V, D and J genes, CDR3 length, and insertions or deletions at six rearrangement sites were assigned. Within each subset, clonotype counts were normalized to the number of sorted cells before true diversity and Gini coefficients were calculated with the tcR R package. Repertoire sharing was quantified using the overlap coefficient calculated on TCRB nucleotide sequences. Out-of-frame TCRB sequences from naive cells were analyzed to stand in for the pre-selection repertoire. Imported from immuneACCESS, the table was reduced by TCRdb to in-frame sequences with V and J called. These copies leave out some clones; in studies compared against another copy, an unresolved V gene accounts for under half, and the cause of the remainder is not known. V and J calls and clone size follow that table, whereas D and trimming were derived from the DNA. The sample table lists some 400,000 clones, over 12% of them with a count of one. The ten biggest clones cover 0.019% of the sample.

Of note for this clone: What this receptor recognizes is not known. Base qualities are not provided; no much larger clone lies one nucleotide away. In the same sample, other DNA sequences code for this CDR3.

What was sequenced was naive CD4+ T cells from blood. The cell subset or site label on this specimen signifies: true naive CD4+ T cells. The clonotype was recovered from a woman younger than 35 in good health.

The CDR3 region has the sequence CASSYSYRNTEAFF. The nucleotides are TGTGCCAGCAGTTACTCTTACAGGAACACTGAAGCTTTCTTT. Here the chain combines TRBV6-5 and TRBJ1-1, with the D segment identity uncertain. The germline V gene sets CDR1 to MNHEY and CDR2 to SVGAGI. From the cysteine up to the phenylalanine, the CDR3 has a length of 14 residues. This entry keeps only the CDR3 DNA: 42 bases, framed from base 1. V gives up 0 bases and J gives up 1 base, and the segment between their germline ends measures 6 bases.